This entry describes one T cell receptor (beta chain). V was clipped by 2 bases and J by 0 bases, with 7 bases between them. The CDR3 sequence is 14 residues long. Per the germline V gene, CDR1 is LGHDT and CDR2 is YNNKEL (reference sequence). The data stem from a study of blood T cell repertoires in COVID-19. Original methodology: Estimation of nucleated cell counts relied on the amplification of reference gene primers. Sequenced by immunoSEQ multiplex PCR; TCRdb stores in-frame clones only, minus some. V, J and clone size are those of that table, while D and trimming were read from the DNA. Among roughly 300,000 clones, roughly 87% were seen once, and the ten largest hold roughly 0.94%.

V and J are TRBV3-1 (or the pseudogene TRBV3-2) and TRBJ1-1; D is unclear. The source material was PBMCs or T cells enriched from blood (not recorded which). This TCR was sampled from a woman aged 25 to 39 who had recovered from COVID-19. CDR3 protein: CASSQRGMNTEAFF. The CDR3 DNA sequence: TGTGCCAGCAGCCAACGCGGCATGAACACTGAAGCTTTCTTT.